Listed below are T cell receptor beta chains from one sample, sequenced in a study of T cells in Graves' hyperthyroidism and ophthalmopathy. TCRdb itself ran the multiplex PCR reads through MiXCR, one entry per CDR3 protein. The sample lists some 510,000 distinct CDR3 sequences; less than 25% were seen once. The sequencing input was blood. The origin of the receptors is a man aged 18 to 29 with Graves' hyperthyroidism. CDR3s include the opening cysteine and the closing phenylalanine or tryptophan. The D gene is left open where the match is weak. Some rows have no size entry. The others give once, few or many, or a class for an expanded clone.

clone_size,v_call,d_call,j_call,cdr3_aa,cdr3_nt
NA,TRBV7-8,TRBD2,TRBJ2-7,CASSLAGGGLQYF,TGTGCCAGCAGCTTAGCGGGGGGGGGTTTGCAGTACTTC
NA,TRBV2,NA,TRBJ1-2,CASKEAGRAYGYTF,TGTGCCAGCAAGGAGGCAGGGCGGGCCTATGGCTACACCTTC
many,TRBV7-9,NA,TRBJ1-2,CASSFVRDGYTF,TGTGCCAGCAGCTTTGTGAGGGATGGCTACACCTTC
many,TRBV7-8,TRBD1,TRBJ1-2,CASSPGQGHYGYTF,TGTGCCAGCAGTCCCGGACAGGGGCATTATGGCTACACCTTC
many,TRBV7-9,NA,TRBJ2-7,CASTKDRPYEQYF,TGTGCCAGCACCAAAGACAGGCCTTACGAGCAGTACTTC
many,TRBV6-1,NA,TRBJ2-2,CASSEASGNTGELFF,TGTGCCAGCAGTGAAGCTAGCGGGAACACCGGGGAGCTGTTTTTT
NA,TRBV11-1,NA,TRBJ2-3,CASSPLGGASDTQYF,TGTGCCAGCAGCCCCTTGGGGGGAGCGTCAGATACGCAGTATTTT
many,TRBV6-5,NA,TRBJ1-1,CASSYSIKGVNTEAFF,TGTGCCAGCAGTTACTCGATTAAAGGGGTGAACACTGAAGCTTTCTTT
NA,TRBV11-2,NA,TRBJ1-2,CASSFSSGDYGYTF,TGTGCCAGCAGCTTTTCGTCAGGGGACTATGGCTACACCTTC
many,TRBV6-5,NA,TRBJ1-1,CASSSAGEAFF,TGTGCCAGCAGTTCGGCGGGGGAAGCTTTCTTT
many,TRBV5-6,NA,TRBJ1-2,CASRLPPGSGYTF,TGTGCCAGCAGGCTTCCGCCGGGGAGTGGCTACACCTTC
many,TRBV29-1,NA,TRBJ2-4,CSARGLAKNIQYF,TGCAGCGCAAGGGGGTTAGCCAAAAACATTCAGTACTTC
NA,TRBV6-1,TRBD2,TRBJ2-7,CATKVTSGGYEQYF,TGTGCCACCAAAGTGACTAGCGGGGGCTACGAGCAGTACTTC
few,TRBV11-1,NA,TRBJ2-7,CASSPSLSDLSYEQYF,TGTGCCAGCAGCCCTTCCCTGTCAGACCTCTCCTACGAGCAGTACTTC
many,TRBV29-1,NA,TRBJ2-2,CSGQGGTGELFF,TGCAGCGGACAGGGAGGCACCGGGGAGCTGTTTTTT
many,TRBV12-5,NA,TRBJ2-5,CASRGIEETQYF,TGTGCTAGCCGTGGGATCGAAGAGACCCAGTACTTC
few,TRBV30,NA,TRBJ2-5,CAWNSGQETQYF,TGTGCCTGGAATTCTGGCCAAGAGACCCAGTACTTC
many,TRBV6-1,NA,TRBJ1-1,CASSEVVMGTEAFF,TGTGCCAGCAGTGAAGTGGTCATGGGCACTGAAGCTTTCTTT
NA,TRBV7-2,TRBD2,TRBJ2-7,CASSPGTSGAYEQYF,TGTGCCAGCAGCCCGGGGACTAGCGGAGCCTACGAGCAGTACTTC
few,TRBV18,NA,TRBJ2-6,CASSPNREANVLTF,TGTGCCAGCTCACCGAACAGGGAGGCCAACGTCCTGACTTTC
few,TRBV5-6,NA,TRBJ1-5,CASTAWARNQPQHF,TGTGCCAGCACCGCTTGGGCCAGAAATCAGCCCCAGCATTTT
NA,TRBV12-3/TRBV12-4,NA,TRBJ1-6,CSSSPRRNNSPLHF,TGTTCCAGTTCGCCCCGACGGAATAATTCACCCCTCCACTTT
many,TRBV19,TRBD1,TRBJ1-1,CASSVDRIHPEAFF,TGTGCCAGTAGTGTGGACAGGATTCACCCTGAAGCTTTCTTT
many,TRBV18,NA,TRBJ1-1,CASFGDHYTEAFF,TGTGCCAGCTTCGGGGATCACTACACTGAAGCTTTCTTT
many,TRBV7-3,NA,TRBJ1-2,CASSLRDGENYGYTF,TGTGCCAGCAGCCTACGGGACGGGGAGAACTATGGCTACACCTTC
many,TRBV19,NA,TRBJ1-1,CASSLQTLIPEAFF,TGTGCCAGTAGCCTCCAGACTCTGATCCCTGAAGCTTTCTTT
few,TRBV11-2,NA,TRBJ2-7,CASSLPRYGEHYEQYF,TGTGCCAGCAGCTTACCCCGCTACGGGGAGCACTACGAGCAGTACTTC